A selection of T cell receptor beta chains follows, all from one sample in a study of blood T cell repertoires in COVID-19. TCRdb keeps only in-frame clones here, not all; method: immunoSEQ multiplex PCR. Of over 100,000 clones listed, just under 80% are singletons. Source material: peripheral blood. These receptors were obtained from a man between 60 and 75 years old with active or convalescent COVID-19. CDR3s include the opening cysteine and the closing phenylalanine or tryptophan. Fields, in order: clone size, J gene, V gene, D gene, CDR3 protein, CDR3 DNA. The D gene is left open where the match is weak. Size values are once, few and many counts, or a class for expanded clones, and some rows have none.

abundance: NA
j_gene: TRBJ1-6
v_gene: TRBV5-1
d_gene: NA
CDR3aa: CASSWSGGGRDSPLHF
CDR3nt: TGCGCCAGCAGCTGGTCCGGCGGGGGTCGCGATTCACCCCTCCACTTT

abundance: few
j_gene: TRBJ2-7
v_gene: TRBV5-4
d_gene: NA
CDR3aa: CASSLDLVYEQYF
CDR3nt: TGTGCCAGCAGCTTGGATCTAGTCTACGAGCAGTACTTC

abundance: few
j_gene: TRBJ1-3
v_gene: TRBV6-6
d_gene: TRBD1
CDR3aa: CASRGQGSGNTIYF
CDR3nt: TGTGCCAGCAGGGGACAGGGCTCTGGAAACACCATATATTTT

abundance: NA
j_gene: TRBJ1-1
v_gene: TRBV18
d_gene: NA
CDR3aa: CASSPAGGAATEAFF
CDR3nt: TGTGCCAGCTCACCCGCGGGAGGGGCGGCCACTGAAGCTTTCTTT

abundance: NA
j_gene: TRBJ1-5
v_gene: TRBV7-8
d_gene: TRBD1
CDR3aa: CASSSARTGMQPQHF
CDR3nt: TGTGCCAGCAGCTCCGCCCGGACAGGGATGCAGCCCCAGCATTTT

abundance: NA
j_gene: TRBJ2-1
v_gene: TRBV9
d_gene: NA
CDR3aa: CASSNTGYEQFF
CDR3nt: TGTGCCAGCAGCAATACAGGGTATGAGCAGTTCTTC

abundance: NA
j_gene: TRBJ2-7
v_gene: TRBV7-2
d_gene: TRBD2
CDR3aa: CASSSIIGSGLDYEQYF
CDR3nt: TGTGCCAGCAGCTCTATAATAGGTTCGGGACTAGACTACGAGCAGTACTTC

abundance: NA
j_gene: TRBJ2-2
v_gene: TRBV7-9
d_gene: NA
CDR3aa: CASSLGDSSTGELFF
CDR3nt: TGTGCCAGCAGCTTAGGGGACTCCTCCACCGGGGAGCTGTTTTTT

abundance: NA
j_gene: TRBJ2-7
v_gene: TRBV6-2/TRBV6-3
d_gene: TRBD2
CDR3aa: CASSYPSDRRLAGVTEQYF
CDR3nt: TGTGCCAGCAGTTACCCTTCCGACCGCAGACTAGCGGGAGTAACCGAGCAGTACTTC

abundance: many
j_gene: TRBJ2-3
v_gene: TRBV5-6
d_gene: NA
CDR3aa: CASAIGAGLTDTQYF
CDR3nt: TGTGCCAGCGCCATTGGGGCGGGACTCACAGATACGCAGTATTTT

abundance: NA
j_gene: TRBJ1-5
v_gene: TRBV6-1
d_gene: NA
CDR3aa: CASSEGPGRNNQPQHF
CDR3nt: TGTGCCAGCAGTGAGGGGCCAGGGCGAAACAATCAGCCCCAGCATTTT

abundance: once
j_gene: TRBJ1-2
v_gene: TRBV18
d_gene: TRBD1
CDR3aa: CASSPTSGQGVGYTF
CDR3nt: TGTGCCAGCTCACCAACCTCCGGACAGGGGGTTGGCTACACCTTC

abundance: NA
j_gene: TRBJ2-5
v_gene: TRBV3-1/TRBV3-2
d_gene: TRBD2
CDR3aa: CASSQGAGGETQYF
CDR3nt: TGTGCCAGCAGCCAAGGAGCGGGAGGAGAGACCCAGTACTTC

abundance: NA
j_gene: TRBJ2-2
v_gene: TRBV7-9
d_gene: TRBD1
CDR3aa: CASSTDDDRAANTGELFF
CDR3nt: TGTGCCAGCTCAACTGACGACGACAGGGCGGCGAACACCGGGGAGCTGTTTTTT

abundance: NA
j_gene: TRBJ2-1
v_gene: TRBV18
d_gene: TRBD1
CDR3aa: CASSPQRGQSSYNEQFF
CDR3nt: TGTGCCAGCTCACCCCAAAGGGGGCAGAGCTCCTACAATGAGCAGTTCTTC

abundance: NA
j_gene: TRBJ2-3
v_gene: TRBV5-1
d_gene: NA
CDR3aa: CASSLDGIAVDTQYF
CDR3nt: TGCGCCAGCAGCTTGGACGGGATAGCGGTAGATACGCAGTATTTT

abundance: NA
j_gene: TRBJ2-1
v_gene: TRBV6-5
d_gene: NA
CDR3aa: CASSSIAHNEQFF
CDR3nt: TGTGCCAGCAGCTCGATAGCGCACAATGAGCAGTTCTTC